This T cell receptor (beta chain) came from a study of blood T cells in healthy people across ages. A second PCR of roughly 6 to 12 cycles used a sample-barcoded 5' primer and a J-beta primer mix. Using its own MiXCR run on the 5' RACE reads, TCRdb lists one record per CDR3 protein. The repertoire holds about 1.5 million distinct CDR3 sequences, with roughly 40% as singletons. This CDR3 comprises 15 residues. Per the germline V gene, CDR1 is ENHRY and CDR2 is SYGVKD. Source material: blood. The clonotype comes from a young woman in good health. The chain has TRBV10-3 and TRBJ2-5; 7 bases map to TRBD1. The J call may be faulty, since TRBJ2-7 better matches the DNA end. CDR3 residues: CAISESGTDWCEQYF. The CDR3 DNA reads as TGTGCCATCAGTGAGTCGGGGACAGATTGGTGCGAGCAGTACTTC.